Below are 21 T cell receptor beta chains sequenced from a single sample in a study of graft-versus-host responses after intestinal transplantation. These TCRs' antigens remain unknown. Profiled with immunoSEQ multiplex PCR; TCRdb holds only in-frame clones, not every one. The table shows about 88,000 clones, with more than 90% occurring only once. Sample: unstimulated CD4+ T cells sorted from spleen or lymph node cells, taken before intestinal transplant. These receptors all stem from a human donor who received an intestinal transplant.

The rearrangement links TRBV5-5 to TRBJ2-7; TRBD1 matches at 7 bases. V lost 4 bases to trimming and J lost 2 bases; unmatched junction nucleotides: 9. CDR1 and CDR2 from the germline V gene are SGHKS and YYEKEE (reference sequence). The CDR3 is 15 amino acids. CDR3 in DNA: TGTGCCAGCAGCCGAACAGGGGCGAGCACCTACGAGCAGTACTTC. Amino acid sequence: CASSRTGASTYEQYF.

In the case of this clone: One end of the junction varies from germline; a read error may be responsible. The V and J genes are TRBV29-1 and TRBJ2-3; 8 nucleotides match TRBD2. This CDR3 contains 12 residues. In germline, CDR1 is SQVTM, CDR2 ANQGSEA. The CDR3 is CSARTSKDTQYF. The CDR3 DNA is TGCAGCGCCCGGACTAGCAAAGATACGCAGTATTTT.

The V gene is TRBV7-9, the J gene TRBJ2-7; 9 positions agree with TRBD2. Losses at the gene ends were 1 base for V and 3 bases for J; bases not matched to a gene: 4. Germline loops: CDR1 SEHNR, CDR2 FQNEAQ (reference sequence). The CDR3 totals 15 residues. The CDR3 reads CASSLGASGDYEQYF. The DNA for the CDR3 is TGTGCCAGCAGCTTAGGTGCTAGCGGGGACTACGAGCAGTACTTC.

This chain joins TRBV6-1 and TRBJ1-1; D gene ambiguous. The CDR3 has 14 residues. Germline V gives CDR1 MNHNS, CDR2 SASEGT. V was clipped by 0 bases and J by 7 bases, with 12 bases between them. The CDR3, as DNA: TGTGCCAGCAGTGAAGCCCCTAACAGATATGAAGCTTTCTTT. It encodes CASSEAPNRYEAFF.

This clone is a singleton in its sample. A junction boundary mismatches the germline segment, possibly from a read error. The chain uses TRBV20-1 and TRBJ2-7; D is possibly TRBD2 (5 bases). Germline-derived CDR1 and CDR2 are DFQATT and SNEGSKA (reference sequence). CDR3 length: 11 residues. As DNA, the CDR3 is TGCAGTGCTAGGAGTGACTACGAGCAGTGCTTC. Protein: CSARSDYEQCF.

V gene TRBV19 combines with J gene TRBJ1-5, with D possibly TRBD1 on 6 matching bases. V shed 9 bases and J shed 1 base, with 16 bases lying between them. This CDR3 contains 15 residues. Germline loops: CDR1 LNHDA, CDR2 SQIVND (reference sequence). CDR3 in amino acids: CASRSRGGSNQPQHF. The CDR3 DNA sequence: TGTGCCAGCCGCTCCCGAGGGGGAAGCAATCAGCCCCAGCATTTT.

Concerning this clone: Its ends do not fully match the called genes, so a read error is possible. This chain links TRBV6-1 with TRBJ1-2, with TRBD1 identical over 9 bases. The germline V gene has CDR1 MNHNS and CDR2 SASEGT. The CDR3 extends over 15 amino acids. CDR3 sequence: CASSQGGQGNYGYAF. The DNA for the CDR3 is TGTGCCAGCAGCCAGGGGGGACAGGGAAACTATGGCTACGCCTTC.

This chain uses TRBV5-1 with TRBJ2-7, with 8 nucleotides matching TRBD1. The V gene's germline CDR1 is SGHRS and CDR2 YFSETQ. The CDR3 totals 14 residues. V gave up 2 bases and J gave up 3 bases; unmatched junction bases: 4. The CDR3 region has the DNA TGCGCCAGCAGCTTAGGCAGGGGGCGCTACGAGCAGTACTTC. Its protein product is CASSLGRGRYEQYF. Combining the CDR3 with reference TRBV5-1 and TRBJ2-7 gives the whole variable domain KAGVTQTPRYLIKTRGQQVTLSCSPISGHRSVSWYQQTPGQGLQFLFEYFSETQRNKGNFPGRFSGRQFSNSRSEMNVSTLELGDSALYLCASSLGRGRYEQYFGPGTRLTVT.

This clone was detected only once. The chain has TRBV6-1 and TRBJ2-1, with 8 bases aligning to TRBD2. J gave up 4 bases and V 3 bases, and 5 bases lay outside the gene matches. This CDR3 is built from 15 residues. The germline V gene has CDR1 MNHNS and CDR2 SASEGT. The CDR3: CASSDPSGLYNEQFF. CDR3 nucleotide sequence: TGTGCCAGCAGTGACCCTAGCGGGCTGTACAATGAGCAGTTCTTC.

V and J are TRBV27 and TRBJ1-1; D is ambiguous. CDR1 and CDR2 (germline): MNHEY, SMNVEV (reference sequence). V was trimmed by 0 bases and J by 4 bases, leaving 18 bases between them. This CDR3 spans 17 amino acids. The CDR3 region has the DNA TGTGCCAGCAGTTTATCTTACCTGGGTGGAGTGGTCACTGAAGCTTTCTTT. It specifies CASSLSYLGGVVTEAFF.

The genes are TRBV29-1 and TRBJ1-2; a possible D gene is TRBD1 (6 bases). Germline V gene lookup returns CDR1 SQVTM and CDR2 ANQGSEA. With 3 bases removed from V and 8 bases from J, the gap between germline ends came to 13 bases. The CDR3 spans 12 residues. The CDR3, as DNA: TGCAGCGTTGATAGGGGGGAAGGGGGCTACACCTTC. This codes for CSVDRGEGGYTF.

The chain recombines TRBV11-1 with TRBJ1-2, with TRBD1 matching over 8 bases. Unmatched junction bases numbered 8, after V lost 4 bases and J lost 4 bases. Germline CDR1 is SGHAT and CDR2 is FQDESV (reference sequence). This CDR3 is 15 amino acids long. The CDR3 protein is CASSSGITGGYGYTF. The CDR3 DNA is TGTGCCAGCAGCTCGGGGATTACAGGGGGCTATGGCTACACCTTC.

The chain carries TRBV10-1 and TRBJ1-5; 7 bases agree with TRBD1. This CDR3 spans 17 amino acids. Germline assignment: CDR1 WNHNN and CDR2 SYGVQD (reference sequence). The ends lost 8 bases at V and 1 base at J; junction bases unmatched: 14. CDR3 sequence reads: CASVGHRGGRSNQPQHF. The CDR3 DNA sequence: TGCGCCAGCGTCGGGCACAGGGGAGGTAGAAGCAATCAGCCCCAGCATTTT.

V is TRBV7-6 and J is TRBJ1-3; D unclear. CDR3 length equals 16 residues. CDR1 is SGHVS, CDR2 FNYEAQ, per germline. Trimming stripped 0 bases from V and 4 bases from J, with 13 bases between. DNA of the CDR3: TGTGCCAGCAGCTTAGCCCCGGGCCCAGCAGGAAACACCATATATTTT. It encodes CASSLAPGPAGNTIYF.

This chain joins TRBV6-6 and TRBJ1-3, with a possible D match to TRBD1 (6 bases). The CDR3 is 16 residues long. Germline assignment: CDR1 MNHNY and CDR2 SVGAGI (reference sequence). Trimming cost V 1 base and J 0 bases, with 10 bases left between them. This CDR3 is CASSYFPTGSGNTIYF. CDR3 bases: TGTGCCAGCAGTTACTTCCCGACAGGCTCTGGAAACACCATATATTTT.

The chain uses TRBV6-1 and TRBJ1-5; perhaps TRBD1 as D (5 bases). CDR1 is MNHNS and CDR2 is SASEGT in the germline V gene. The CDR3 covers 16 residues. Trimming took off 3 bases at V and 10 bases at J, with 22 bases between the two ends. In DNA form, the CDR3 reads TGTGCCAGCAGTGAGATAGACAGAGTCGCCTCGATTCCCCAGCATTTT. Protein sequence: CASSEIDRVASIPQHF.

The chain is built from TRBV5-1 and TRBJ2-1; 11 nucleotides agree with TRBD2. From germline, CDR1 is SGHRS and CDR2 YFSETQ. Trimming removed 6 bases from V and 3 bases from J; junction bases left unmatched: 2. The CDR3 loop spans 14 amino acids. CDR3 coding DNA: TGCGCCAGCACGGGACTAGCGGACTACAATGAGCAGTTCTTC. As protein: CASTGLADYNEQFF.

The V call is TRBV30, the J call TRBJ2-5; D is ambiguous. This CDR3 spans 13 amino acids. Deletions cut 2 bases from V and 5 bases from J, with 12 bases between. Germline assignment: CDR1 GTSNPN and CDR2 SVGIG (reference sequence). The CDR3 is CAWSFLKWETQYF. CDR3 in DNA: TGTGCCTGGAGTTTCCTAAAATGGGAGACCCAGTACTTC.

In DNA form, the CDR3 reads TGTGCCAGCAGCCTAAACGGCGCTGGGACAGGGAGGTCCAACACTGAAGCTTTCTTT. This encodes CASSLNGAGTGRSNTEAFF. This chain uses TRBV11-2 with TRBJ1-1; the match to TRBD1 covers 9 bases. CDR1 SGHAT and CDR2 FQNNGV come from the germline V gene. The CDR3 is 19 amino acids. V lost 5 bases and J lost 2; bases outside the gene matches: 18.

The chain uses TRBV7-9 and TRBJ2-7; 7 bases map to TRBD1. V was clipped by 4 bases and J by 1 base; unmatched bases: 4. CDR1 is SEHNR and CDR2 is FQNEAQ in the germline V gene (reference sequence). This CDR3 has 14 residues. CDR3 in amino acids: CASSSRTGSYEQYF. CDR3 DNA sequence: TGTGCCAGCAGCTCCAGGACAGGATCCTACGAGCAGTACTTC. The whole variable domain, remainder taken from reference TRBV7-9 and TRBJ2-7, is DTGVSQNPRHKITKRGQNVTFRCDPISEHNRLYWYRQTLGQGPEFLTYFQNEAQLEKSRLLSDRFSAERPKGSFSTLEIQRTEQGDSAMYLCASSSRTGSYEQYFGPGTRLTVT.

The V call is TRBV5-1, the J call TRBJ2-7; possible D gene TRBD2, 5 bases. This CDR3 comprises 14 residues. Trimming took off 1 base at V and 3 bases at J, with 11 bases between the two ends. Germline V gives CDR1 SGHRS, CDR2 YFSETQ. In DNA, the CDR3 is TGCGCCAGCAGCTTGCCTAGCCCAAACTACGAGCAGTACTTC. This gives the protein CASSLPSPNYEQYF.